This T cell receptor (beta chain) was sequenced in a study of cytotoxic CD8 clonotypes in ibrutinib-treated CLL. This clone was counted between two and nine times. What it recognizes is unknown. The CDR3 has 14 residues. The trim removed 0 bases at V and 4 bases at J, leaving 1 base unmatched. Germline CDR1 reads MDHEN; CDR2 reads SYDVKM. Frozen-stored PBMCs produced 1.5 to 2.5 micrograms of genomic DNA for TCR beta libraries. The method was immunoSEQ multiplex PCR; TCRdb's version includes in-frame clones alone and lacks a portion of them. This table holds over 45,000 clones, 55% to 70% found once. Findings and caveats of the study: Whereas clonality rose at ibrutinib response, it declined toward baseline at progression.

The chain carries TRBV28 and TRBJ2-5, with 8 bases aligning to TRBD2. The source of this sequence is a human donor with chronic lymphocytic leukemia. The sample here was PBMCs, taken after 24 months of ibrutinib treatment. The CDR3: CASSLWGTRETQYF. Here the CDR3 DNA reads TGTGCCAGCAGTTTATGGGGGACTAGAGAGACCCAGTACTTC.